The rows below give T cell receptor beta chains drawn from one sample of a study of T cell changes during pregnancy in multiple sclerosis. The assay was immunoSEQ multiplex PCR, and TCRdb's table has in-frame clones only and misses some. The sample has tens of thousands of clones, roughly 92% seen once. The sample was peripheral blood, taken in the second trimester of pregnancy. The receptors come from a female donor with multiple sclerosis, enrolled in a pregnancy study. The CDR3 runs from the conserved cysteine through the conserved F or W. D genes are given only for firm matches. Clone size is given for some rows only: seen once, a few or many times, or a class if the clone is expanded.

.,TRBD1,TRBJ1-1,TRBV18,TGTGCCAGCTCGGACAGGGCGGACACTGAAGCTTTCTTT,CASSDRADTEAFF
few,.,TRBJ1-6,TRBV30,TGTGCCTGGAGTACTAGACTTCACGGTTATAATTCACCCCTCCACTTT,CAWSTRLHGYNSPLHF
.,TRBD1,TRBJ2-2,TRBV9,TGTGCCAGCAGCGTAGAAAGGACAGGGCTCCACACCGGGGAGCTGTTTTTT,CASSVERTGLHTGELFF
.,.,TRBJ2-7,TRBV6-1,TGTGCCAGCAGTGCAGTGTCCTACGAGCAGTACTTC,CASSAVSYEQYF
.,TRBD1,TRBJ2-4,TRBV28,TGTGCCAGCAGCACAGGGGGCACGGTCCACATTCAGTACTTC,CASSTGGTVHIQYF
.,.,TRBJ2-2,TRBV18,TGTGCCAGCTCAAAAAGTAGGGAGATCACCGGGGAGCTGTTTTTT,CASSKSREITGELFF
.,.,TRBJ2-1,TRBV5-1,TGCGCCAGCGGGGGGACTTCCAACTTGGATGAGCAGTTCTTC,CASGGTSNLDEQFF
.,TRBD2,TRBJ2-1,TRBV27,TGTGCCAGCAGTTTCGGCGGGGGGGGCCGAGGAGAGCAGTTCTTC,CASSFGGGGRGEQFF
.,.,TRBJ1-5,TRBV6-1,TGTGCCAGCGGCGGGGCCCTAAGAGATCAGCCCCAGCATTTT,CASGGALRDQPQHF
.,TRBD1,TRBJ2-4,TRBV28,TGTGCCAGCAGTTTACGGGACAGGGGCTTTTTATGGAACATTCAGTACTTC,CASSLRDRGFLWNIQYF
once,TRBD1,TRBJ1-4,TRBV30,TGTGCCTGGAGGAACAGGGGGCGAGAGAAACTGTTTTTT,CAWRNRGREKLFF
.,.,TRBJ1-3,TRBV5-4,TGTGCCAGCAGCTTGAAGGGGGTCTCCGGAAACACCATATATTTT,CASSLKGVSGNTIYF
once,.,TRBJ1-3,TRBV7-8,TGTGCCAGCAGCTCCCCCGGGGTACGGAATATGGCTGGAAACACCATATATTTT,CASSSPGVRNMAGNTIYF
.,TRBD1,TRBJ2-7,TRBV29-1,TGCAGCGTTGTCCGGGACAGGGTAGACGAGCAGTACTTC,CSVVRDRVDEQYF
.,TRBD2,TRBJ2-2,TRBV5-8,TGTGCCAGCAGCTTTGCGGGGGTGACCGGGGAGCTGTTTTTT,CASSFAGVTGELFF
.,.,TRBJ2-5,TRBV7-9,TGTGCCAGCAGGATGGGGGGGGCCCAAGAGACCCAGTACTTC,CASRMGGAQETQYF
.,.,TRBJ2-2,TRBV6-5,TGTGCCAGCAGTTTGGCAACGGGCGGGGAGCTGTTTTTT,CASSLATGGELFF
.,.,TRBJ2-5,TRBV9,TGTGCCAGCGCCCCAGACCCTCGGGAAGGAGAGACCCAGTACTTC,CASAPDPREGETQYF
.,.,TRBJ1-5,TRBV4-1,TGCGCCAGCAGCCAAGATGGGTTACAGGGCTCGCGTCAGCCCCAGCATTTT,CASSQDGLQGSRQPQHF
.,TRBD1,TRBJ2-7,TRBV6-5,TGTGCCAGCGGTTACGGGACAGGGCGCGAGCAGTACTTC,CASGYGTGREQYF
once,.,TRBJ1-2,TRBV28,TGTGCCAGCAGTTTATATTCTCCAACGGGGAATGGCTACACCTTC,CASSLYSPTGNGYTF
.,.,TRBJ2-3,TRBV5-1,TGCGCCAGCAGCTTAGACCCAACTCGGAATACAGAGTATTTT,CASSLDPTRNTEYF